The 11 T cell receptor beta chains below all came from one sample that was sequenced in a study of blood T cell repertoires in COVID-19. Sequencing was performed with immunoSEQ multiplex PCR; in TCRdb, only in-frame clones are kept and a portion is missing. The top ten hold more than 2.5% of the sample, which has 150,000 to 200,000 clones, around 85% seen once. The sequenced sample consisted of peripheral blood. All receptors derive from a man aged 55 to 69 with acute or convalescent COVID-19.

The J gene is TRBJ2-1, the V gene TRBV25-1; 8 bases are shared with TRBD2. V lost 6 bases and J lost 4; bases outside the gene matches: 8. Germline V gene lookup returns CDR1 MGHDK and CDR2 SYGVNS. This CDR3 comprises 15 residues. CDR3 amino acids: CASRHKLAEYNEQFF. CDR3 sequence (DNA): TGTGCCAGCAGGCACAAACTAGCGGAGTACAATGAGCAGTTCTTC.

The chain uses TRBV2 and TRBJ1-1, with TRBD1 matching 7 bases. Trimming removed 6 bases from V and 3 bases from J; junction bases left unmatched: 7. This CDR3 is 14 amino acids long. The germline V gene has CDR1 SNHLY and CDR2 FYNNEI. CDR3 coding DNA: TGTGCCAGCAGCGAGGGGGCCGCGGACACTGAAGCTTTCTTT. Amino acid sequence: CASSEGAADTEAFF.

This chain links TRBV5-1 with TRBJ2-7; TRBD1 might be the D (5 bases). CDR1 is SGHRS, CDR2 YFSETQ, per germline. V was clipped by 1 base and J by 2 bases, with 13 bases between them. CDR3 length: 15 residues. Here the CDR3 reads CASSLRPGIPYEQYF. The CDR3 region has the DNA TGCGCCAGCAGCTTGCGGCCAGGGATTCCCTACGAGCAGTACTTC.

V is TRBV19 and J is TRBJ1-5, with D hard to call. The V gene lost 3 bases and the J gene lost 7 bases, with 13 bases spanning the gap. The CDR3 consists of 14 residues. From germline, CDR1 is LNHDA and CDR2 SQIVND (reference sequence). CDR3 amino acids: CASSMPPPRQPQHF. The DNA for the CDR3 is TGTGCCAGTAGTATGCCCCCTCCGAGGCAGCCCCAGCATTTT.

The genes are TRBV10-3 and TRBJ1-2, with D perhaps TRBD1 (6 bases). Per the germline V gene, CDR1 is ENHRY and CDR2 is SYGVKD. This CDR3 has 11 amino acids. Trimming shortened V by 6 bases and J by 8 bases, and 10 bases separated the two germline ends. CDR3 coding DNA: TGTGCCATCAGGGCAGGGGACGGCTACACCTTC. Translated, it gives CAIRAGDGYTF.

This rearrangement joins TRBV5-1 to TRBJ2-1; D is unresolved. CDR1 is SGHRS, CDR2 YFSETQ, per germline. The CDR3 runs to 12 residues. V was shortened by 0 bases and J by 11 bases, with 9 bases between the two germline ends. In DNA, the CDR3 is TGCGCCAGCAGCTTGGGGGCAAACCAGCAGTTCTTC. It translates to CASSLGANQQFF.

The chain is built from TRBV3-1 (or the pseudogene TRBV3-2) and TRBJ1-1, with D tentatively TRBD1 (5 bases). V lost 4 bases to trimming and J lost 9 bases, with 24 bases between them. Germline V gene lookup returns CDR1 LGHDT and CDR2 YNNKEL (reference sequence). CDR3 length: 16 residues. CDR3 amino acids: CASSPFSGGRRTQAFF. The CDR3 DNA is TGTGCCAGCAGCCCTTTTTCGGGGGGTCGGCGGACTCAAGCTTTCTTT.

The V call is TRBV7-8, the J call TRBJ2-1, with TRBD2 identical over 11 bases. The CDR3 covers 16 residues. With V trimmed by 5 bases and J by 8 bases, 11 bases remained unmatched. Germline CDR1 and CDR2: SGHVS and FQNEAQ. The CDR3 is CASSPIAGGPLYEQFF. The CDR3 region has the DNA TGTGCCAGCAGCCCCATAGCGGGAGGGCCGTTGTATGAGCAGTTCTTC.

This clone appeared a few times. This rearrangement joins TRBV20-1 to TRBJ1-1; D call uncertain. Germline lookup yields CDR1 DFQATT and CDR2 SNEGSKA (reference sequence). The CDR3 consists of 11 residues. Deletions cut 0 bases from V and 4 bases from J, with 3 bases between. Written as DNA, the CDR3 is TGCAGTGCTAGAGAGCGCACTGAAGCTTTCTTT. Its protein product is CSARERTEAFF.

This chain uses TRBV19 with TRBJ2-7, with D tentatively TRBD1 (6 bases). Germline V gene lookup returns CDR1 LNHDA and CDR2 SQIVND (reference sequence). The CDR3 totals 14 residues. The ends were cut back, 2 bases at V and 5 bases at J, with 13 bases in the middle. DNA of the CDR3: TGTGCCAGTAGTATATATAAGGGGGACAACGAGCAGTACTTC. Translated: CASSIYKGDNEQYF. Looking up the rest from reference TRBV19 and TRBJ2-7 gives the full variable domain: DGGITQSPKYLFRKEGQNVTLSCEQNLNHDAMYWYRQDPGQGLRLIYYSQIVNDFQKGDIAEGYSVSREKKESFPLTVTSAQKNPTAFYLCASSIYKGDNEQYFGPGTRLTVT.

The V and J genes are TRBV5-4 and TRBJ1-2; maybe TRBD1 (5 bases). V was pared by 3 bases and J by 8 bases, with 17 bases between. Germline lookup yields CDR1 SGHNT and CDR2 YYREEE (reference sequence). The CDR3 is 14 amino acids. The CDR3 nucleotides read TGTGCCAGCAGCTCTTGGTCCAGGGTTGACGGCTACACCTTC. It yields the protein CASSSWSRVDGYTF.